In this sample, the clone carrying this T cell receptor (beta chain) turned up a few times. What it recognizes is unknown. This specimen belongs to a study of early T cells in non-severe SARS-CoV-2 infection. Points from the study as a whole: Matching results from VDJdb favored anti-spike CD8 responses, leaving private and CD4 specificities undetected.

Unique molecular identifiers were attached to individual cDNA molecules. TCRdb reanalysed the 5' RACE reads using MiXCR and keeps one entry per CDR3 protein. The table lists roughly 29,000 distinct CDR3 sequences, 4.5% of them singletons. This CDR3 is built from 14 residues. Germline CDR1 and CDR2: SGHRS and YFSETQ. V shed 4 bases and J shed 5 bases, with 12 bases lying between them. The chain links TRBV5-1 to TRBJ1-4; D is ambiguous. The origin of this receptor is an adult who was a healthcare worker with PCR-confirmed SARS-CoV-2 infection or an uninfected control (not recorded which). The sequenced sample was whole blood. The DNA of the CDR3 is TGCGCCAGCAGCGCCGGACCTCGGAATGAAAAACTGTTTTTT. The encoded protein is CASSAGPRNEKLFF.